Described below is a single T cell receptor beta chain sequence and its context. The antigen is not known. PCR amplification relied on 60 Vbeta primers (plus 13 Jbeta primers). Profiling relied on immunoSEQ multiplex PCR, and the TCRdb table lists in-frame clones only, not all of them. The sample has about 200,000 clones; more than 75% are singletons. This entry comes from a study of cytomegalovirus exposure and HLA in healthy donors. The study, taken as a whole, reports: Presence/absence analyses assumed roughly uniform sequencing depth across donors, which may not hold. Published work reported that the classifier diagnosed cytomegalovirus status with high specificity and sensitivity. Researchers reported in a later analysis that a missense DCLRE1C variant was tied to TCR beta V- and J-gene trimming.

Source material: PBMCs. The receptor's source is a middle-aged woman in good health and CMV-seronegative.

Here the CDR3 DNA reads TGCGCCAGCAGCCTCACCAGGACAGGGTATGAAGCTTTCTTT. It translates to CASSLTRTGYEAFF. The genes are TRBV4-1 and TRBJ1-1, with TRBD1 matching over 8 bases. Losses at the gene ends were 4 bases for V and 7 bases for J; bases not matched to a gene: 8. The CDR3 has 14 residues. Per the germline V gene, CDR1 is MGHRA and CDR2 is YSYEKL.